This T cell receptor beta chain was found in a study of identical twins. Overall study findings and caveats: Insertions were reduced in abundant cord blood beta clonotypes but not in memory repertoires.

Per germline, CDR1 KGHSH and CDR2 LQKENI. The CDR3 sequence is 11 residues long. V shed 6 bases and J shed 15 bases, with 15 bases lying between them. TCRdb reanalysed the 5' RACE reads using MiXCR and keeps one entry per CDR3 protein. The sample yields about 720,000 distinct CDR3 sequences, around a sixth seen once. This clonotype was counted between two and nine times. Its antigen is currently unknown. These data were also filed under a second study, of T cells expressing NK-cell markers. That study adds: Dominant NKG2C+ clonotypes were found to form 1.0-7.0% of CD8+ T cells in 5 or 6 donors. The study found these clonotypes also leading the CD3+CD56-NKG2C+ fraction in a few donors. HCMV specificity of expanded NKG2C+ T cell clones remained unclear.

Sequencing was done on a sample of PBMCs. The receptor comes from a young woman in good health. The chain uses TRBV18 and TRBJ2-1; D may match TRBD1 or TRBD2 (5 bases each). DNA for the CDR3: TGTGCCAGCTCTCTCGGGGCTGAACGGTTCTTC. Translating gives CASSLGAERFF. The whole variable domain, filled in from reference TRBV18 and TRBJ2-1, reads NAGVMQNPRHLVRRRGQEARLRCSPMKGHSHVYWYRQLPEEGLKFMVYLQKENIIDESGMPKERFSAEFPKEGPSILRIQQVVRGDSAAYFCASSLGAERFFGPGTRLTVL.